The TCR beta chain under discussion was sequenced for a study of cytomegalovirus exposure and HLA in healthy donors. CDR1 is SGHRS and CDR2 is YFSETQ in the germline V gene. This CDR3 is built from 15 residues. V trimming: 0 bases; J trimming: 3 bases; junction bases outside the gene matches: 2. Primers: 60 Vbeta forward and 13 Jbeta reverse. TCRdb keeps only in-frame clones here, not all; method: immunoSEQ multiplex PCR. The sample carries roughly 84,000 clones, under 80% recorded once. The J gene is TRBJ2-3, the V gene TRBV5-1, with TRBD1 matching 9 bases. The sequenced sample was PBMCs. This sequence was found in a human donor in good health. CDR3 region: CASSLGDRDTDTQYF. CDR3 nucleotide sequence: TGCGCCAGCAGCTTGGGGGACAGGGATACAGATACGCAGTATTTT.